The clone carrying this T cell receptor (beta chain) came up once. Amplification used 60 Vbeta primers and 13 Jbeta primers. The method was immunoSEQ multiplex PCR; TCRdb's version includes in-frame clones alone and lacks a portion of them. Of 100,000 to 150,000 clones in the sample, around three quarters were seen once. This entry comes from a study of cytomegalovirus exposure and HLA in healthy donors. The germline gives CDR1 LNHDA, CDR2 SQIVND (reference sequence). Trimming left V 9 bases short and J 2 bases short, with 13 bases between. This CDR3 spans 13 amino acids. It was healthy bone marrow donors who served as donors.

This clonotype originated in a woman aged 45-65 years in good health and CMV-seronegative. The source material was PBMCs. The chain joins TRBV19 to TRBJ1-2; TRBD1 might be the D (5 bases). The CDR3 DNA reads as TGTGCCAGCAAGCCAGGGTTGAACTATGGCTACACCTTC. Encoded protein: CASKPGLNYGYTF.